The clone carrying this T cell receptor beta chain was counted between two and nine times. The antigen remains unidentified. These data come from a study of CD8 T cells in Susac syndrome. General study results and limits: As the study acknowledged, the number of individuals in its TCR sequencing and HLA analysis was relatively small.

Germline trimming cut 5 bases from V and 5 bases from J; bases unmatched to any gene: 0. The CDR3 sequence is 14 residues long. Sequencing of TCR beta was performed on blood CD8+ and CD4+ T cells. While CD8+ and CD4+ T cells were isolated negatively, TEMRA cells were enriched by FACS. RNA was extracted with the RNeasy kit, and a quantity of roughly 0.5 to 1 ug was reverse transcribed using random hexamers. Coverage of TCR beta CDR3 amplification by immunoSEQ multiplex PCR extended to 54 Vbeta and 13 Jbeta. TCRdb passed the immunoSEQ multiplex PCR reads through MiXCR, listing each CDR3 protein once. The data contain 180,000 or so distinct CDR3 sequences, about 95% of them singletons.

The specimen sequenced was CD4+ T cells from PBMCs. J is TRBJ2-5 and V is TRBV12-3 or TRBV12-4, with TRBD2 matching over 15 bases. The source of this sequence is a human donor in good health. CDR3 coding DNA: TGTGCCAGCAGTGGGACTAGCGGGGGGGAGACCCAGTACTTC. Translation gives CASSGTSGGETQYF.